These 19 T cell receptor beta chains were sequenced from one sample in a study of T cell repertoires in cytomegalovirus infection. TCRdb reanalysed the reads using MiXCR and keeps one entry per CDR3 protein. The sample yields roughly 600,000 distinct CDR3 sequences, 20% to 25% seen once. Sequenced sample: CD8+ T cells from PBMCs. All receptors come from a human donor in good health (CMV status not recorded). Some clones in this sample may be carry-over from other donors' samples.

The genes are TRBV7-6 and TRBJ2-2, with TRBD2 as a possible D gene (6 bases). Germline V gene sequence: CDR1 SGHVS, CDR2 FNYEAQ. CDR3 length: 12 amino acids. Written as DNA, the CDR3 is TGTGCTAGCGGCTTAGGAGCCGGGGAGCTGTTTTTT. This sequence encodes CASGLGAGELFF.

The rearrangement links TRBV27 to TRBJ2-1; 15 bases fit TRBD2. The CDR3 is 14 residues long. V was pared by 3 bases and J by 14 bases, with 5 bases of the junction left unmatched. Germline V gives CDR1 MNHEY, CDR2 SMNVEV (reference sequence). The CDR3 protein is CASSFGLAGGPEFF. The CDR3 DNA sequence: TGTGCCAGCAGTTTCGGACTAGCGGGGGGGCCGGAGTTCTTC.

This clonotype was seen at least ten times. This rearrangement joins TRBV5-1 to TRBJ2-7; D call uncertain. The CDR3 is made up of 13 amino acids. The germline V gene has CDR1 SGHRS and CDR2 YFSETQ. V lost 7 bases to trimming and J lost 3 bases, with 14 bases between them. The CDR3 spells CASPPRTFYEQYV. The CDR3 coding sequence is TGCGCCAGCCCCCCGCGTACCTTCTACGAGCAGTACGTC.

This chain links TRBV7-6 with TRBJ2-1; D perhaps matches TRBD2 (6 bases). With 1 base removed from V and 5 bases from J, the gap between germline ends came to 12 bases. CDR1 and CDR2 (germline): SGHVS, FNYEAQ. The CDR3 runs 15 residues. The CDR3: CASSLDRGYHNEQFF. The CDR3 DNA is TGTGCCAGCAGCTTAGACCGGGGGTACCACAATGAGCAGTTCTTC.

Details on this clonotype: This may be a read error, as it is one base from a much larger clone. The chain couples TRBV6-8 to TRBJ1-1, with unresolved D. CDR1 and CDR2 from the germline V gene are MNHGY and SAAAGT. This CDR3 region has 17 residues. CDR3 sequence: CANSYSGETAMNTEAFF. The CDR3 DNA reads TGTGCCAACAGTTACTCTGGGGAGACTGCCATGAACACTGAAGCTTTCTTT.

The chain couples TRBV2 to TRBJ1-4, with a weak D call TRBD1 (5 bases). Germline loops: CDR1 SNHLY, CDR2 FYNNEI. Trimming left V 11 bases short and J 2 bases short, with 12 bases between. The CDR3 loop spans 13 amino acids. CDR3 protein: CAGKRGTNEKLFF. The CDR3 region has the DNA TGTGCCGGCAAGAGGGGCACTAATGAAAAACTGTTTTTT.

The chain carries TRBV4-1 and TRBJ2-1; D might be TRBD2 (6 bases). The CDR3 is 15 amino acids. V lost 3 bases and J lost 2, with 11 bases in between. Germline lookup yields CDR1 MGHRA and CDR2 YSYEKL. CDR3 protein: CASSHSLAPYNEQFF. The CDR3 DNA follows: TGCGCCAGCAGCCATAGCCTAGCGCCCTACAATGAGCAGTTCTTC.

This clonotype turned up a few times. The genes are TRBV10-3 and TRBJ2-5; 9 bases match TRBD2. The V gene end was trimmed by 3 bases and the J gene end by 5 bases; junction bases not matched to a gene: 7. The germline CDR1 and CDR2 sequences are ENHRY and SYGVKD. The CDR3 runs 15 residues. The CDR3 spells CAISDGGGAAETQYF. The CDR3 DNA sequence: TGTGCCATCAGTGACGGCGGGGGGGCCGCGGAGACCCAGTACTTC.

This chain links TRBV12-5 with TRBJ1-1; 8 positions match TRBD1. The CDR3 has 13 residues. The V and J ends lost 6 bases and 1 base, in that order; junction bases with no gene match: 1. The V gene's germline CDR1 is LGHNT and CDR2 FRNRAP. CDR3 in DNA: TGTGCTAGTGGCGGGACAGGGAACACTGAAGCTTTCTTT. It yields the protein CASGGTGNTEAFF.

The J gene is TRBJ2-1, the V gene TRBV6-5; no reliable D call. With 3 bases removed from V and 9 bases from J, the gap between germline ends came to 9 bases. Germline V gives CDR1 MNHEY, CDR2 SVGAGI. The CDR3 is made up of 12 amino acids. CDR3 residues: CASSYEIGEQFF. DNA for the CDR3: TGTGCCAGCAGTTATGAGATAGGTGAGCAGTTCTTC.

The chain uses TRBV29-1 and TRBJ1-2; maybe TRBD1 (6 bases). CDR1 and CDR2 (germline): SQVTM, ANQGSEA. Trimming took off 7 bases at V and 0 bases at J, with 15 bases between the two ends. The CDR3 totals 14 residues. The CDR3 nucleotides are TGCAGCGCCGGCCGGGACACTACTAACTATGGCTACACCTTC. As protein: CSAGRDTTNYGYTF.

This clonotype was seen more than once but under ten times. This chain links TRBV10-3 with TRBJ2-5; 7 positions match TRBD2. The CDR3 covers 14 residues. The germline CDR1 and CDR2 sequences are ENHRY and SYGVKD. The junction had 3 bases not matched to a gene; V was cut back by 4 bases and J by 1 base. CDR3 nucleotide sequence: TGTGCCATCAGTGGGGACTACCTCCAAGAGACCCAGTACTTC. Its translation is CAISGDYLQETQYF.

This clonotype was found a few times. The chain uses TRBV6-1 and TRBJ2-1, with TRBD2 matching 8 bases. The germline V gene has CDR1 MNHNS and CDR2 SASEGT. This CDR3 has 19 amino acids. The junction had 19 bases not matched to a gene; V was cut back by 7 bases and J by 2 bases. The CDR3 DNA is TGTGCCAGCATTCTCCGCCCCCCTTTAGCGGGGATCCCCTACAATGAGCAGTTCTTC. This encodes CASILRPPLAGIPYNEQFF.

In this sample, this clonotype turned up a few times. This sequence joins TRBV13 and TRBJ2-1; D might be TRBD1 or TRBD2, each matching 5 bases. Germline V gives CDR1 PRHDT, CDR2 FYEKMQ (reference sequence). V was shortened by 3 bases and J by 0 bases, with 12 bases between the two germline ends. The CDR3 sequence is 16 residues long. The CDR3 sequence is CASSFTGLSSYNEQFF. CDR3 nucleotides: TGTGCCAGCAGCTTTACGGGGCTCAGCTCCTACAATGAGCAGTTCTTC.

A few counts support this clonotype. The J gene is TRBJ1-5, the V gene TRBV12-3 or TRBV12-4; D remains unclear. The V end was cut by 6 bases, the J end by 9 bases, with 18 bases between. The CDR3 is made up of 14 amino acids. CDR3 nucleotide sequence: TGTGCCAGCAGCCGATCACCTACCGTTCTGCCCCAGCATTTT. It yields the protein CASSRSPTVLPQHF.

This chain links TRBV20-1 with TRBJ2-1; no firm D call. With 6 bases removed from V and 3 bases from J, the gap between germline ends came to 18 bases. Germline values: CDR1 DFQATT, CDR2 SNEGSKA (reference sequence). The CDR3 is 15 residues long. The CDR3 region has the DNA TGCAGTGCCCCGGCGGAAGCAACCTACTACAATGAGCAGTTCTTC. Its translation: CSAPAEATYYNEQFF.

This clonotype was counted at least ten times. The chain couples TRBV15 to TRBJ2-1; 9 nucleotides match TRBD2. The V gene end was trimmed by 3 bases and the J gene end by 2 bases; junction bases not matched to a gene: 5. Per the germline V gene, CDR1 is LNHNV and CDR2 is YYDKDF (reference sequence). This CDR3 has 16 residues. The CDR3 bases are TGTGCCACCAGCAGGGGTTCTAGCGGGACCTACAATGAGCAGTTCTTC. Amino acids: CATSRGSSGTYNEQFF. The full variable domain, completed using reference TRBV15 and TRBJ2-1, is DAMVIQNPRYQVTQFGKPVTLSCSQTLNHNVMYWYQQKSSQAPKLLFHYYDKDFNNEADTPDNFQSRRPNTSFCFLDIRSPGLGDTAMYLCATSRGSSGTYNEQFFGPGTRLTVL.

This clonotype appeared a few times. The CDR3 bases are TGTGCCACCTACCTCAACCCCGGAAACACCATATATTTT. This codes for CATYLNPGNTIYF. The chain employs TRBV7-9 and TRBJ1-3; D is undetermined. With 10 bases removed from V and 4 bases from J, the gap between germline ends came to 14 bases. CDR3 length: 13 amino acids. Germline V lookup: CDR1 SEHNR, CDR2 FQNEAQ (reference sequence). Drawing the rest from reference TRBV7-9 and TRBJ1-3, the complete variable domain is DTGVSQNPRHKITKRGQNVTFRCDPISEHNRLYWYRQTLGQGPEFLTYFQNEAQLEKSRLLSDRFSAERPKGSFSTLEIQRTEQGDSAMYLCATYLNPGNTIYFGEGSWLTVV.

This chain connects TRBV20-1 to TRBJ2-1, with TRBD2 identical over 7 bases. Germline lookup yields CDR1 DFQATT and CDR2 SNEGSKA (reference sequence). The J segment lost 9 bases and the V segment lost 0 bases, leaving 2 bases of the junction unmatched. This CDR3 has 12 amino acids. The CDR3 sequence: CSAREREGEQFF. The CDR3 nucleotides are TGCAGTGCTAGAGAGAGGGAGGGTGAGCAGTTCTTC.